The present TCR beta chain was sequenced within a study of cytomegalovirus exposure and HLA in healthy donors. Broader study findings: Altogether, more than 150 TCR beta chains were recorded as cytomegalovirus-associated. Productive rates of about 90% or about 30% were seen for most TCR beta V segments in an earlier analysis.

Regarding this clone: Its antigen is as yet unknown.

In the PCR, 60 Vbeta and 13 Jbeta primers were used. Per the authors' pipeline: Later reanalysis found approximately 76 million unique TCR beta chains, 10 million to 12 million of them shared. Repertoires were generated with immunoSEQ multiplex PCR, while TCRdb's copy carries only in-frame clones and drops some. V and J calls and clone size are those listed in that table; D and trimming were worked out from the DNA. The repertoire holds 100,000 to 150,000 clones, with about 73% as singletons. Germline V CDR1 and CDR2: KGHSH, LQKENI. V dropped 5 bases and J dropped 4; count of bases not matched to a gene: 7. The CDR3 totals 15 residues.

The chain uses TRBV18 and TRBJ2-5; 10 bases agree with TRBD2. The sample comprised PBMCs. The source of this sequence is a woman between 45 and 65 years old in good health and CMV-seropositive. CDR3 sequence: CASSSGLAVGETQYF. For the CDR3, the DNA is TGTGCCAGCTCATCAGGACTAGCGGTAGGAGAGACCCAGTACTTC.